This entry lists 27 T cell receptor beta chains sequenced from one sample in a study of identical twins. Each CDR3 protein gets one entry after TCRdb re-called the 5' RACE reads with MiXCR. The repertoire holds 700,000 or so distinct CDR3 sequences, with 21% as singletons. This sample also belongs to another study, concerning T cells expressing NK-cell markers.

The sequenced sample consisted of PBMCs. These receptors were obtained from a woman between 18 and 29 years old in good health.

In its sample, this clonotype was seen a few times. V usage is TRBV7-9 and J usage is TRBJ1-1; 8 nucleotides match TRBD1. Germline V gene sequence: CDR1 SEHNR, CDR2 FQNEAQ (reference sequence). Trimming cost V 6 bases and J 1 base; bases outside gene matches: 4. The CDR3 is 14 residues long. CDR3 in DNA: TGTGCCAGCAGGAAAGGACAGGGGAACACTGAAGCTTTCTTT. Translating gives CASRKGQGNTEAFF.

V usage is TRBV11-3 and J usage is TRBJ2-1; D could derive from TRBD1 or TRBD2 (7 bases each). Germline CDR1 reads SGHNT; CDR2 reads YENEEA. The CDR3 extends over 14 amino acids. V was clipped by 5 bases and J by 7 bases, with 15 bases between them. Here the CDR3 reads CASSPTGRENEQFF. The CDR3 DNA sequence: TGTGCCAGCAGCCCGACAGGGAGGGAGAATGAGCAGTTCTTC.

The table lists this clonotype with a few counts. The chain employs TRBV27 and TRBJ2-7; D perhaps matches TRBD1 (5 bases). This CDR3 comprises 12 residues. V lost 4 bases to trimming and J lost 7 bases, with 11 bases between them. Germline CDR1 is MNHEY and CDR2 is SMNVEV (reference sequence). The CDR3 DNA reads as TGTGCCAGCAGTTCCAGGGTGGGGGAGCAGTACTTC. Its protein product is CASSSRVGEQYF.

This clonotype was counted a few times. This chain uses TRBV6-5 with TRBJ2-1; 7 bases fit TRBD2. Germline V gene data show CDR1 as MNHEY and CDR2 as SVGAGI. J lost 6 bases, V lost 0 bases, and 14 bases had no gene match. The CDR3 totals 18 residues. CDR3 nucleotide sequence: TGTGCCAGCAGTTACTCGGGGCAGAAGACTAGCAGCATCAATGAGCAGTTCTTC. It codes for CASSYSGQKTSSINEQFF.

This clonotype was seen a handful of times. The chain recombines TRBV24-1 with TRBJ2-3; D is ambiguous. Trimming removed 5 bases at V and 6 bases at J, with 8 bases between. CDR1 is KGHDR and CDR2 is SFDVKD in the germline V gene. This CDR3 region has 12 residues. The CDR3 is CATSAGWDTQYF. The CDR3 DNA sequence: TGTGCCACCAGTGCCGGTTGGGATACGCAGTATTTT.

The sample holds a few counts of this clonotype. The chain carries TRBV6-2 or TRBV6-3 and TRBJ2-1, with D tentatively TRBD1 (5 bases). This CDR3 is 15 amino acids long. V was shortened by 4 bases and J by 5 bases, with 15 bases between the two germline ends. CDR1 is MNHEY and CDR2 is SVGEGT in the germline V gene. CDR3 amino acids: CASSFRVQRNNEQFF. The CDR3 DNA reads TGTGCCAGCAGTTTCAGGGTTCAGCGAAACAATGAGCAGTTCTTC.

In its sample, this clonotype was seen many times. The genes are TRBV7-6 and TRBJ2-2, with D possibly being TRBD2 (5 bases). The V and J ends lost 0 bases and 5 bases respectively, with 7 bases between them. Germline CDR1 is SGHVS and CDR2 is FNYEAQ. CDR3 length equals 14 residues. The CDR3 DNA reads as TGTGCCAGCAGCTTAGCGGAGGTTACCGGGGAGCTGTTTTTT. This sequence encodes CASSLAEVTGELFF.

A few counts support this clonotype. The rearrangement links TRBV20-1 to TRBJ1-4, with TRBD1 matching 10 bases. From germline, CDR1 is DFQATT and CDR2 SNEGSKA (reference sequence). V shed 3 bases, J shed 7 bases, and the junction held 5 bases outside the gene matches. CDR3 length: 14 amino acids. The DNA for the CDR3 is TGCAGTGCTAGGGGGGACAGGGGTTCTGAAAAACTGTTTTTT. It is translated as CSARGDRGSEKLFF.

The CDR3 region has the DNA TGCGCCAGCAGTCAATACTCTTCCGCGGCCCAGGGGCATTCACCCCTCCACTTT. Protein: CASSQYSSAAQGHSPLHF. The chain recombines TRBV23-1 with TRBJ1-6; TRBD1 is a possible D gene (6 bases). TRBV23-1 carries the ORF label, with uncertain function. The CDR3 extends over 18 amino acids. V lost 1 base and J 8 bases, leaving 21 bases between the germline ends.

CDR3 sequence reads: CASSRPLRDTQYF. Here the CDR3 DNA reads TGTGCCAGCAGCCGACCCCTTCGGGATACGCAGTATTTT. This chain joins TRBV6-2 or TRBV6-3 and TRBJ2-3; D gene uncertain. The V gene lost 6 bases and the J gene lost 6 bases, with 13 bases spanning the gap. Per germline, CDR1 MNHEY and CDR2 SVGEGT. There are 13 residues in the CDR3.

The CDR3 DNA follows: TGTGCCAGCAGATCTTTTCGGGGACAGATGAACACTGAAGCTTTCTTT. Its translation is CASRSFRGQMNTEAFF. This chain links TRBV12-3 or TRBV12-4 with TRBJ1-1, with 7 positions matching TRBD1. Trimming at V came to 6 bases and at J to 0 bases, leaving 10 bases not matched to a gene. The CDR3 spans 16 residues.

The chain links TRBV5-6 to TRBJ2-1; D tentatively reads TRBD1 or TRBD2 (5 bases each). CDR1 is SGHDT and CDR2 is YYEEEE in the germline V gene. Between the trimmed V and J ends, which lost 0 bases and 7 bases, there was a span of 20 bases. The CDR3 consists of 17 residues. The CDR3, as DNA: TGTGCCAGCAGCTTGGCCCGGGGCCTAGTAGTGAGAAATGAGCAGTTCTTC. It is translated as CASSLARGLVVRNEQFF. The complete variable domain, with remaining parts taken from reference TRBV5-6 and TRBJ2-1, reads DAGVTQSPTHLIKTRGQQVTLRCSPKSGHDTVSWYQQALGQGPQFIFQYYEEEERQRGNFPDRFSGHQFPNYSSELNVNALLLGDSALYLCASSLARGLVVRNEQFFGPGTRLTVL.

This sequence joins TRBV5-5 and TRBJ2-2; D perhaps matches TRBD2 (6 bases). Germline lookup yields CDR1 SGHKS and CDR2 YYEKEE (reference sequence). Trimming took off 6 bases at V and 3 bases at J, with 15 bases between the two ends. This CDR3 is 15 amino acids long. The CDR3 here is CASTWGGGDTGELFF. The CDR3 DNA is TGTGCCAGCACCTGGGGAGGAGGGGACACCGGGGAGCTGTTTTTT.

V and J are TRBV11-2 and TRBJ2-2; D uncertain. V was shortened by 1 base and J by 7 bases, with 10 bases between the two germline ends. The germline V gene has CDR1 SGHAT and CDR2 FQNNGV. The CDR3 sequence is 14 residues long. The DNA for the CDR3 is TGTGCCAGCAGCTTAGGTCCCTTAGTCGGGGAGCTGTTTTTT. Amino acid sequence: CASSLGPLVGELFF.

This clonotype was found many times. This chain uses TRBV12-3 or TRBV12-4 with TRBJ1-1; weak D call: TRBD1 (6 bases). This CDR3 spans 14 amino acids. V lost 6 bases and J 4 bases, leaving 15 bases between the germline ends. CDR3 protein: CASSPTGGGTEAFF. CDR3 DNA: TGTGCCAGCAGCCCCACCGGAGGGGGCACTGAAGCTTTCTTT.

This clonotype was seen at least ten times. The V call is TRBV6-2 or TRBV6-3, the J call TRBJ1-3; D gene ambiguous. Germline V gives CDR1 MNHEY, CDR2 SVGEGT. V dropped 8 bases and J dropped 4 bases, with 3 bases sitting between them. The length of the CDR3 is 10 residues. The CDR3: CASGGNTIYF. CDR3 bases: TGTGCCAGCGGCGGAAACACCATATATTTT.

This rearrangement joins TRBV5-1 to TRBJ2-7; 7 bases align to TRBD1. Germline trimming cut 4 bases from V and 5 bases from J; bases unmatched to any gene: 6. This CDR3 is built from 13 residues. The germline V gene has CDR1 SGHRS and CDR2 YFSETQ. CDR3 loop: CASSDRVSDEQYF. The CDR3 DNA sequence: TGCGCCAGCAGCGACAGGGTTTCAGACGAGCAGTACTTC.

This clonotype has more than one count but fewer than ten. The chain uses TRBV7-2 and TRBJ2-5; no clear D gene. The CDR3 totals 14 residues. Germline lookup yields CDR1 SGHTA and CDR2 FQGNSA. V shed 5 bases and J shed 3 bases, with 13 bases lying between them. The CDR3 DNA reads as TGTGCCAGCAGCCTATGGCAACAGAAAGAGACCCAGTACTTC. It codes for CASSLWQQKETQYF.

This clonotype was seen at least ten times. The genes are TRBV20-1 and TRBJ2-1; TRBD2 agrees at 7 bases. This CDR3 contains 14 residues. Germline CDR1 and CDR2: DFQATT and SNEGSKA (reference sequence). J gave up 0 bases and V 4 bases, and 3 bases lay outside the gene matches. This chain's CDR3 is CSATSGSSYNEQFF. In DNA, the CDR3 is TGCAGTGCTACTAGCGGCAGCTCCTACAATGAGCAGTTCTTC.

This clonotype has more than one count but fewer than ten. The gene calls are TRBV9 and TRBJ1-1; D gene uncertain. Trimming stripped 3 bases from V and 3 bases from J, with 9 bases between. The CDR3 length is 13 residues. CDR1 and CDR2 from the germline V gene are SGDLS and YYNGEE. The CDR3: CASSGTKDTEAFF. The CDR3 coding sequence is TGTGCCAGCAGCGGGACTAAGGACACTGAAGCTTTCTTT.

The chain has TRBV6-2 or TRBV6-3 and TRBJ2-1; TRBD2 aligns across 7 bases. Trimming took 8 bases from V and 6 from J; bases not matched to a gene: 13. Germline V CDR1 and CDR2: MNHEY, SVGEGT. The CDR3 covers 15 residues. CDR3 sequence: CASRRWRETGNEQFF. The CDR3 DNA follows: TGTGCCAGCCGACGATGGCGGGAGACGGGCAATGAGCAGTTCTTC.

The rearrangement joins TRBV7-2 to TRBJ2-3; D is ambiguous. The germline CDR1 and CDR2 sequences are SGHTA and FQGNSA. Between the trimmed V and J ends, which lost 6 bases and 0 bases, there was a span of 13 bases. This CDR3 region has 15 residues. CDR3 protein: CASRSDASSTDTQYF. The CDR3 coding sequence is TGTGCCAGCAGATCGGACGCATCTAGCACAGATACGCAGTATTTT.

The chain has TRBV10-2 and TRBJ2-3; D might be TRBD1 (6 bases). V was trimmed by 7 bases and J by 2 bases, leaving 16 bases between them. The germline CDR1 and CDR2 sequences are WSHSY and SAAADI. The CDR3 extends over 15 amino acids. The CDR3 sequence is CASKDGQKTTDTQYF. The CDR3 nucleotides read TGCGCCAGCAAGGATGGACAGAAGACCACAGATACGCAGTATTTT.

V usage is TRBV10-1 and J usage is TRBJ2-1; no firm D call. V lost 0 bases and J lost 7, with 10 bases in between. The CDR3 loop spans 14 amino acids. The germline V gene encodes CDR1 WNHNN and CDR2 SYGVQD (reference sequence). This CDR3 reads CASSESPSRNEQFF. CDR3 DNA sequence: TGCGCCAGCAGTGAGTCTCCCTCCAGGAATGAGCAGTTCTTC.

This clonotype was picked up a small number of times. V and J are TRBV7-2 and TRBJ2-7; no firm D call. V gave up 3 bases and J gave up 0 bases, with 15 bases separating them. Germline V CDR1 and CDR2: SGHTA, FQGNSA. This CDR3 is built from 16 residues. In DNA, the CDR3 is TGTGCCAGCAGCTTTGGTGGGTCCCACAGCTCCTACGAGCAGTACTTC. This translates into CASSFGGSHSSYEQYF.

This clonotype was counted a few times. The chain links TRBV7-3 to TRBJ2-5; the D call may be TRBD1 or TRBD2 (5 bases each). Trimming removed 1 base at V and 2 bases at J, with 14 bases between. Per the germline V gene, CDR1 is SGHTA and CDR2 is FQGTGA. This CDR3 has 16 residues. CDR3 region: CASSLKAQGPQETQYF. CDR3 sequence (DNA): TGTGCCAGCAGCTTAAAAGCGCAGGGACCACAAGAGACCCAGTACTTC.

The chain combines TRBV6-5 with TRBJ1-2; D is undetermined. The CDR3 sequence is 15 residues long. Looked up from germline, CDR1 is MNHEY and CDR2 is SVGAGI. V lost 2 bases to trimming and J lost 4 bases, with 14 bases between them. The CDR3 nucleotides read TGTGCCAGCAGTTACGGACGAAGTTATAGCTATGGCTACACCTTC. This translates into CASSYGRSYSYGYTF.